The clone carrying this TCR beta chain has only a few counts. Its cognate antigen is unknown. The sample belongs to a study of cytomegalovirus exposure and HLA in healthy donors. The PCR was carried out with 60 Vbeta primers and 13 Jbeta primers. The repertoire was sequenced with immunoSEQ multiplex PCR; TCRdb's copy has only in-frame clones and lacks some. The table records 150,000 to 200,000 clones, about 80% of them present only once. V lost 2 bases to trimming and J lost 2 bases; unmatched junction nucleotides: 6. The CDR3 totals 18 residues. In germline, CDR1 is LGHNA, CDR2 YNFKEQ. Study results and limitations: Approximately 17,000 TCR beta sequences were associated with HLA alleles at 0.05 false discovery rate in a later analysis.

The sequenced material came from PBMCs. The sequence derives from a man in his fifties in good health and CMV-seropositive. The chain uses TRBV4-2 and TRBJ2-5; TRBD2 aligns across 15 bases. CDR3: CASSQTRTSGGGQETQYF. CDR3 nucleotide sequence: TGTGCCAGCAGCCAAACCCGGACTAGCGGGGGGGGACAAGAGACCCAGTACTTC.